This T cell receptor beta chain was sequenced for a study of T cell changes during pregnancy in multiple sclerosis. Assay: immunoSEQ multiplex PCR; the TCRdb copy retains only in-frame clones and omits some. The data show 110,000 or so clones, approximately 93% seen once. The length of the CDR3 is 16 residues. Germline-derived CDR1 and CDR2 are KGHSH and LQKENI. The V gene lost 6 bases and the J gene lost 0 bases, with 15 bases spanning the gap. The rearrangement joins TRBV18 to TRBJ2-1; TRBD1 is a possible D gene (6 bases). The source was peripheral blood, collected before pregnancy. This sequence was found in a female donor with multiple sclerosis, enrolled in a pregnancy study. The CDR3 DNA reads TGTGCCAGCTCTCCTGACAGGCGACGCTCCTACAATGAGCAGTTCTTC. Protein product: CASSPDRRRSYNEQFF.